This T cell receptor beta chain is from a study of CD8+CD57+ T cells in acquired aplastic anemia. Study observations and caveats: Fewer than 35 sequences, all CD8+ CDR3, were shared between patients and controls.

It was genomic DNA that served as the template for profiling TCR beta VDJ and CDR3. TCRdb reprocessed the reads via MiXCR and lists one record per CDR3 protein. The table records approximately 220,000 distinct CDR3 sequences, under 55% of them present only once. Sequencing involved patients with CD8+CD57+ cell expansion previously shown by flow cytometry. Germline assignment: CDR1 SGHVS and CDR2 FNYEAQ. The V end lost 0 bases, the J end lost 8 bases, and 10 bases lay between the germline ends. The CDR3 runs to 13 residues. In this sample, this clonotype turned up a few times. Its antigen is currently unknown.

Sequencing used sorted CD4+, CD8+, or CD8+CD57+ T cells (not recorded which) from PBMCs. The chain joins TRBV7-6 to TRBJ1-2; D perhaps matches TRBD1 (5 bases). The source is a human donor with aplastic anemia. The CDR3 region has the DNA TGTGCCAGCAGCTTAGCGCAGGGTTCCGGCTACACCTTC. Its protein product is CASSLAQGSGYTF.